Shown below are 21 T cell receptor beta chains from a single sample sequenced in a study of T-cell reconstitution after alpha-beta-depleted transplantation in children. Unique molecular identifiers were built into the TCRbeta library. TCRdb passed the PCR reads through MiXCR, listing each CDR3 protein once. The sample shows about 600,000 distinct CDR3 sequences, approximately 22% of them seen only once. Here the sequenced sample was PBMCs, mostly from graft donor cells, taken 360 days after TCRalphabeta/CD19-depleted stem cell transplant. Receptor source: a boy younger than two who had a stem cell transplant for acute myeloid leukemia, so the T cells may come from the graft donor.

CDR3 in amino acids: CASSPPQGASNEKLFF. The DNA of the CDR3 is TGTGCCAGCAGCCCCCCACAGGGGGCCTCTAATGAAAAACTGTTTTTT. The chain couples TRBV6-1 to TRBJ1-4; the match to TRBD1 covers 9 bases. The CDR3 extends over 16 amino acids. V lost 6 bases and J lost 3; bases outside the gene matches: 8. Germline V CDR1 and CDR2: MNHNS, SASEGT.

Remarks on this clonotype: It may be a read error: a sequence one base away is much more abundant. The chain links TRBV21-1 to TRBJ2-3. TRBV21-1 is listed as a pseudogene. This CDR3 region has 10 residues. The CDR3 loop is CASPTDTQYF. CDR3 bases: TGTGCCAGCCCCACAGATACGCAGTATTTT.

Written as DNA, the CDR3 is TGTGCCAGCAGCCAAGATCAGGGGATGAACACCGGGGAGCTGTTTTTT. Translated: CASSQDQGMNTGELFF. The chain uses TRBV4-2 and TRBJ2-2, with D maybe TRBD1 (6 bases). The CDR3 length is 16 residues. V was cut by 0 bases and J by 1 base, with 9 bases left in between. Germline lookup yields CDR1 LGHNA and CDR2 YNFKEQ.

V and J are TRBV4-1 and TRBJ1-1; 7 bases agree with TRBD1. Germline CDR1 and CDR2: MGHRA and YSYEKL. V gave up 4 bases and J gave up 1 base; unmatched junction bases: 6. This CDR3 contains 15 residues. As DNA, the CDR3 is TGCGCCAGCAGCCCCTGGGGACAGCGGAACACTGAAGCTTTCTTT. Translating gives CASSPWGQRNTEAFF.

About this clonotype itself: Mismatch with germline at one junction end may stem from a read error. This chain uses TRBV7-2 with TRBJ2-7; a weak D match, TRBD2 (5 bases). The CDR3 loop spans 15 amino acids. Germline CDR1 is SGHTA and CDR2 is FQGNSA. The CDR3 spells CASSLGAGRNYDQYF. CDR3 bases: TGTGCCAGCAGCTTAGGGGCGGGTCGCAACTACGATCAGTACTTC.

V usage is TRBV12-3 or TRBV12-4 and J usage is TRBJ1-5; D uncertain. The CDR3 is 20 residues long. With 1 base removed from V and 2 bases from J, the gap between germline ends came to 24 bases. The CDR3, as DNA: TGTGCCAGCAGTTTAGAAGGGCTGGCCCCCAGCCCGACGGGCAATCAGCCCCAGCATTTT. It yields the protein CASSLEGLAPSPTGNQPQHF.

This clonotype was observed many times. The chain couples TRBV7-2 to TRBJ2-7, with a possible D match to TRBD1 (5 bases). The CDR3 is made up of 16 amino acids. With 2 bases removed from V and 0 bases from J, the gap between germline ends came to 14 bases. Germline-derived CDR1 and CDR2 are SGHTA and FQGNSA. In nucleotides, the CDR3 is TGTGCCAGCAGCTTACCACCGACAGCGTTCTCCTACGAGCAGTACTTC. Its translation is CASSLPPTAFSYEQYF.

The sample holds many counts of this clonotype. The chain employs TRBV7-6 and TRBJ2-1; perhaps TRBD1 as D (6 bases). V lost 4 bases, J lost 3 bases, and 13 bases lay in between. The germline V gene encodes CDR1 SGHVS and CDR2 FNYEAQ. This CDR3 contains 15 residues. CDR3 residues: CASSSRQEIYNEQFF. CDR3 in DNA: TGTGCCAGCAGCTCCCGACAGGAGATCTACAATGAGCAGTTCTTC. The whole variable domain, filled in from reference TRBV7-6 and TRBJ2-1, reads GAGVSQSPRYKVTKRGQDVALRCDPISGHVSLYWYRQALGQGPEFLTYFNYEAQQDKSGLPNDRFSAERPEGSISTLTIQRTEQRDSAMYRCASSSRQEIYNEQFFGPGTRLTVL.

This clonotype came up many times. The CDR3 DNA is TGCAGTGCTAGTACTGATTGGTACCAAGAGACCCAGTACTTC. This codes for CSASTDWYQETQYF. The gene calls are TRBV20-1 and TRBJ2-5; D is unclear. V shed 3 bases and J shed 0 bases, with 11 bases lying between them. The V gene's germline CDR1 is DFQATT and CDR2 SNEGSKA (reference sequence). This CDR3 comprises 14 residues.

The CDR3 bases are TGTGCCAGCAGCTTCCTCCGACAGGGAGGGTCCTATAATTCACCCCTCCACTTT. This translates into CASSFLRQGGSYNSPLHF. V gene TRBV11-2 combines with J gene TRBJ1-6; 7 bases fit TRBD1. The CDR3 has 18 residues. CDR1 and CDR2 (germline): SGHAT, FQNNGV. Losses at the gene ends were 3 bases for V and 1 base for J; bases not matched to a gene: 9. The entire variable domain, with the rest obtained from reference TRBV11-2 and TRBJ1-6, is as follows: EAGVAQSPRYKIIEKRQSVAFWCNPISGHATLYWYQQILGQGPKLLIQFQNNGVVDDSQLPKDRFSAERLKGVDSTLKIQPAKLEDSAVYLCASSFLRQGGSYNSPLHFGNGTRLTVT.

The chain uses TRBV25-1 and TRBJ2-2, with 7 nucleotides matching TRBD2. With V trimmed by 3 bases and J by 6 bases, 4 bases remained unmatched. CDR3 length: 14 residues. Germline V gives CDR1 MGHDK, CDR2 SYGVNS. CDR3 sequence: CASSEGGLAGELFF. In DNA, the CDR3 is TGTGCCAGCAGTGAGGGAGGGCTGGCCGGGGAGCTGTTTTTT.

The J gene is TRBJ2-7, the V gene TRBV7-9; D is undetermined. Trimming removed 5 bases at V and 7 bases at J, with 15 bases between. Germline V gives CDR1 SEHNR, CDR2 FQNEAQ (reference sequence). This CDR3 has 13 amino acids. CDR3 sequence (DNA): TGTGCCAGCAGCCTCGGACCCAACGGGGAGCAGTACGTC. It encodes CASSLGPNGEQYV.

CDR3 DNA sequence: TGCGCCAGCAGCCCCGGATTGGGGGTACGTAACACTGAAGCTTTCTTT. Translated: CASSPGLGVRNTEAFF. V is TRBV4-3 and J is TRBJ1-1, with D maybe TRBD1 (5 bases). V was pared by 4 bases and J by 2 bases, with 17 bases between. The V gene's germline CDR1 is LGHNA and CDR2 YSLEER. The CDR3 consists of 16 residues.

Concerning this clonotype: Compared with germline, one end of the junction differs, possibly owing to a read error. The chain recombines TRBV7-3 with TRBJ2-2; a possible D gene is TRBD1 (5 bases). This CDR3 contains 10 residues. The germline V gene has CDR1 SGHTA and CDR2 FQGTGA. The CDR3, as DNA: TGTGCCAGCAGCTTAGTGGGGCCAGCCTGG. It codes for CASSLVGPAW.

The rearrangement links TRBV20-1 to TRBJ1-2, with 8 bases aligning to TRBD1. The germline CDR1 and CDR2 sequences are DFQATT and SNEGSKA (reference sequence). The CDR3 sequence is 12 residues long. Trimming cost V 4 bases and J 5 bases; bases outside gene matches: 3. CDR3 loop: CSAKTGVYGYTF. The CDR3 DNA follows: TGCAGTGCTAAGACAGGGGTTTATGGCTACACCTTC.

This clonotype was counted only a few times. Written as DNA, the CDR3 is TGTGCCAGCAGTTTGAGCGGGGGAGACACAGATACGCAGTATTTT. Protein: CASSLSGGDTDTQYF. The chain joins TRBV28 to TRBJ2-3; 8 bases agree with TRBD2. Germline trimming cut 3 bases from V and 2 bases from J; bases unmatched to any gene: 4. CDR1 and CDR2 (germline): MDHEN, SYDVKM. The CDR3 loop spans 15 amino acids.

This clonotype has a handful of counts. The rearrangement joins TRBV12-3 or TRBV12-4 to TRBJ2-5; no firm D call. The V gene lost 7 bases and the J gene lost 1 base, with 13 bases spanning the gap. This CDR3 contains 14 residues. The CDR3 region is CASTLGVGQETQYF. The CDR3 nucleotides are TGTGCCAGCACCCTTGGGGTAGGCCAAGAGACCCAGTACTTC.

This clonotype was seen repeatedly, ten times or more. This chain connects TRBV12-3 or TRBV12-4 to TRBJ2-3; D remains unclear. CDR3 length: 14 residues. V was pared by 4 bases and J by 6 bases, with 14 bases between. CDR3 residues: CASSSVGRADTQYF. CDR3 nucleotide sequence: TGTGCCAGCAGTTCGGTAGGACGGGCTGATACGCAGTATTTT.

A remark on this clonotype: This may be a read error: a much more frequent sequence differs by one nucleotide. V is TRBV7-9 and J is TRBJ1-1; perhaps TRBD1 as D (6 bases). V shed 5 bases and J shed 1 base, with 11 bases lying between them. This CDR3 contains 14 residues. The germline gives CDR1 SEHNR, CDR2 FQNEAQ (reference sequence). CDR3 in amino acids: CASSAQQGNTEAFF. Written as DNA, the CDR3 is TGTGCCAGCAGCGCCCAACAGGGGAACACTGAAGCTTTCTTT.

The chain joins TRBV7-9 to TRBJ2-5; unclear D gene. With 4 bases removed from V and 1 base from J, the gap between germline ends came to 10 bases. Looked up from germline, CDR1 is SEHNR and CDR2 is FQNEAQ (reference sequence). This CDR3 contains 14 residues. CDR3 in DNA: TGTGCCAGCAGCTCAGGAGCATTCCAAGAGACCCAGTACTTC. Its translation is CASSSGAFQETQYF.

In its sample, this clonotype was seen a few times. The rearrangement joins TRBV4-2 to TRBJ2-1; 7 positions agree with TRBD2. Germline V gives CDR1 LGHNA, CDR2 YNFKEQ. This CDR3 has 14 residues. V was clipped by 1 base and J by 7 bases; unmatched bases: 4. The CDR3 loop is CASSQGGGRNEQFF. The CDR3 region has the DNA TGTGCCAGCAGCCAAGGGGGCGGGAGAAATGAGCAGTTCTTC.